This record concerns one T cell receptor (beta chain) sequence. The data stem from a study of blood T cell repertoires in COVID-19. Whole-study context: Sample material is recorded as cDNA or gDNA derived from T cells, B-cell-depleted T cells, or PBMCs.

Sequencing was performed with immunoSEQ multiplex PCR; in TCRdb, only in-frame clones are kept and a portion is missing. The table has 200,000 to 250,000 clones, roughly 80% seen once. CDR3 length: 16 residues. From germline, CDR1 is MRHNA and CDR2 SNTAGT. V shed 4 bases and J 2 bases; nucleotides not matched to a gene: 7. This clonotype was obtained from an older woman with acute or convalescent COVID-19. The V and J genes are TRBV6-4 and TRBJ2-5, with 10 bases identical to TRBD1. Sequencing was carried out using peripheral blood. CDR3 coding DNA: TGTGCCAGCAGTGGGAGGGACAGGGGTAGTCAAGAGACCCAGTACTTC. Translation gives CASSGRDRGSQETQYF.